These 18 T cell receptor beta chains were sequenced from one sample in a study of blood T cell repertoires in COVID-19. Profiled with immunoSEQ multiplex PCR; TCRdb holds only in-frame clones, not every one. Of 200,000 to 250,000 clones detected, over 80% appear once; the ten largest clones hold approximately 2.6%. What was sequenced was peripheral blood. These receptors were taken from a woman in her sixties or seventies with active or convalescent COVID-19.

The rearrangement joins TRBV7-8 to TRBJ1-3; TRBD1 might be the D (5 bases). Germline V gene lookup returns CDR1 SGHVS and CDR2 FQNEAQ. The CDR3 covers 13 residues. V lost 6 bases, J lost 0 bases, and 6 bases lay in between. CDR3 loop: CASRGHSGNTIYF. CDR3 nucleotides: TGTGCCAGCAGGGGGCACTCTGGAAACACCATATATTTT.

J is TRBJ2-1 and V is TRBV5-8; D gene ambiguous. Germline V gives CDR1 SGHTS, CDR2 YDEGEE. Between the trimmed V and J ends, which lost 4 bases and 6 bases, there was a span of 20 bases. This CDR3 contains 16 residues. Here the CDR3 DNA reads TGTGCCAGCAGCCCCCGCCTGGGCCTATTTGGCAATGAGCAGTTCTTC. Protein: CASSPRLGLFGNEQFF. Full variable domain (remainder filled in from reference TRBV5-8 and TRBJ2-1): EAGVTQSPTHLIKTRGQQATLRCSPISGHTSVYWYQQALGLGLQFLLWYDEGEERNRGNFPPRFSGRQFPNYSSELNVNALELEDSALYLCASSPRLGLFGNEQFFGPGTRLTVL.

J is TRBJ2-5 and V is TRBV5-1; tentative D call: TRBD2 (6 bases). This CDR3 has 15 residues. The ends were cut back, 5 bases at V and 5 bases at J, with 19 bases in the middle. CDR1 and CDR2 (germline): SGHRS, YFSETQ. For the CDR3, the DNA is TGCGCCAGCAGAGTTGGTAGCGGTAATATGGAGACCCAGTACTTC. Protein product: CASRVGSGNMETQYF.

The genes are TRBV27 and TRBJ2-6; 9 positions agree with TRBD1. The CDR3 is made up of 19 amino acids. V lost 3 bases to trimming and J lost 2 bases; unmatched junction nucleotides: 11. Per the germline V gene, CDR1 is MNHEY and CDR2 is SMNVEV (reference sequence). The chain's CDR3 is CASSFRGTGFEAGANVLTF. CDR3 nucleotides: TGTGCCAGCAGTTTCCGGGGGACAGGGTTTGAGGCTGGGGCCAACGTCCTGACTTTC.

The chain recombines TRBV3-1 (or the pseudogene TRBV3-2) with TRBJ2-7, with D perhaps matching TRBD1 (5 bases). This CDR3 spans 15 amino acids. V lost 0 bases and J 5 bases, leaving 14 bases between the germline ends. Germline CDR1 and CDR2: LGHDT and YNNKEL (reference sequence). The CDR3 nucleotides read TGTGCCAGCAGCCAAGATGCGCAGGGTTTCCACGAGCAGTACTTC. Its translation is CASSQDAQGFHEQYF.

The chain is built from TRBV5-4 and TRBJ1-5, with TRBD1 matching 7 bases. Trimming removed 4 bases from V and 4 bases from J; junction bases left unmatched: 8. The CDR3 spans 15 residues. Germline-derived CDR1 and CDR2 are SGHNT and YYREEE (reference sequence). The CDR3 DNA reads as TGTGCCAGCAGCCTCCGAGAGACAGGGAATCAGCCCCAGCATTTT. It is translated as CASSLRETGNQPQHF.

The chain employs TRBV2 and TRBJ1-2, with 7 bases matching TRBD1. The length of the CDR3 is 13 residues. The J segment lost 2 bases and the V segment lost 6 bases, leaving 3 bases of the junction unmatched. CDR1 SNHLY and CDR2 FYNNEI come from the germline V gene. DNA of the CDR3: TGTGCCAGCAGGCTGGACAGGAACTATGGCTACACCTTC. Its translation is CASRLDRNYGYTF.

The rearrangement uses TRBV19 and TRBJ2-2; TRBD2 matches at 7 bases. Looked up from germline, CDR1 is LNHDA and CDR2 is SQIVND (reference sequence). The CDR3 runs to 15 residues. The V and J ends lost 6 bases and 7 bases, in that order; junction bases with no gene match: 11. The CDR3 sequence is CASRERDGYDGELFF. In nucleotides, the CDR3 is TGTGCCAGTAGGGAGCGGGACGGATACGACGGGGAGCTGTTTTTT.

This clone occurred a few times. The chain employs TRBV6-5 and TRBJ1-1; tentatively, D is TRBD1 (5 bases). The CDR3 sequence is 15 residues long. V gave up 2 bases and J gave up 1 base, with 11 bases separating them. The germline V gene has CDR1 MNHEY and CDR2 SVGAGI. The CDR3 sequence: CASSYRLGGNTEAFF. In nucleotides, the CDR3 is TGTGCCAGCAGTTACCGATTGGGGGGGAACACTGAAGCTTTCTTT.

This chain uses TRBV3-1 (or the pseudogene TRBV3-2) with TRBJ2-2; 8 bases line up with TRBD1. The CDR3 is 17 residues long. V was pared by 4 bases and J by 0 bases, with 7 bases of the junction left unmatched. Looked up from germline, CDR1 is LGHDT and CDR2 is YNNKEL (reference sequence). The CDR3 DNA follows: TGTGCCAGCAGCCCTCTAGGACAGGGAGCGAACACCGGGGAGCTGTTTTTT. Protein: CASSPLGQGANTGELFF.

This clone was recorded a few times. The chain joins TRBV7-9 to TRBJ2-2, with TRBD1 identical over 8 bases. CDR3 length: 15 amino acids. CDR1 is SEHNR, CDR2 FQNEAQ, per germline (reference sequence). The trim removed 5 bases at V and 6 bases at J, leaving 8 bases unmatched. CDR3 sequence (DNA): TGTGCCAGCAGCCGGGACAGGCGGGACTCCGGGGAGCTGTTTTTT. Protein sequence: CASSRDRRDSGELFF.

CDR3 sequence reads: CASSLGQGESQYF. The CDR3 bases are TGTGCCAGCAGTTTGGGCCAGGGGGAGTCCCAGTACTTC. The chain uses TRBV12-3 or TRBV12-4 and TRBJ2-5; 7 nucleotides align to TRBD1. This CDR3 has 13 amino acids. Trimming at V came to 3 bases and at J to 9 bases, leaving 7 bases not matched to a gene.

The V gene is TRBV5-6, the J gene TRBJ1-2; TRBD1 is a possible D gene (6 bases). In germline, CDR1 is SGHDT, CDR2 YYEEEE. V gave up 2 bases and J gave up 2 bases, with 10 bases separating them. CDR3 length: 14 amino acids. The CDR3 coding sequence is TGTGCCAGCAGCTTTTGGCAGGGGAACTATGGCTACACCTTC. Residues: CASSFWQGNYGYTF.

The gene calls are TRBV27 and TRBJ2-7, with D hard to call. The germline V gene encodes CDR1 MNHEY and CDR2 SMNVEV (reference sequence). The CDR3 is made up of 13 amino acids. With 6 bases removed from V and 4 bases from J, the gap between germline ends came to 13 bases. CDR3 sequence reads: CASSLGFPYEQYF. In DNA, the CDR3 is TGTGCCAGCAGCCTAGGCTTCCCGTACGAGCAGTACTTC.

V is TRBV5-1 and J is TRBJ1-6; 8 bases match TRBD1. Losses at the gene ends were 0 bases for V and 7 bases for J; bases not matched to a gene: 3. The CDR3 runs to 15 residues. Germline CDR1 is SGHRS and CDR2 is YFSETQ. The chain's CDR3 is CASSLGDRQNSPLHF. The CDR3 DNA is TGCGCCAGCAGCTTGGGGGACAGGCAAAATTCACCCCTCCACTTT.

This rearrangement joins TRBV10-3 to TRBJ1-2, with D perhaps TRBD1 (5 bases). The CDR3 runs to 14 residues. Trimming left V 4 bases short and J 0 bases short, with 9 bases between. Germline CDR1 is ENHRY and CDR2 is SYGVKD. CDR3 residues: CAISGQTPNYGYTF. CDR3 bases: TGTGCCATCAGTGGACAGACGCCTAACTATGGCTACACCTTC.

V gene TRBV5-4 combines with J gene TRBJ2-7; 10 nucleotides match TRBD1. Germline CDR1 is SGHNT and CDR2 is YYREEE (reference sequence). The V segment lost 4 bases and the J segment 2 bases; nucleotides outside the gene matches: 6. There are 15 residues in the CDR3. This CDR3 is CASSPGQGDAYEQYF. The CDR3 DNA reads TGTGCCAGCAGCCCTGGACAGGGGGACGCCTACGAGCAGTACTTC.

The rearrangement joins TRBV3-1 (or the pseudogene TRBV3-2) to TRBJ2-7, with no clear D. CDR1 LGHDT and CDR2 YNNKEL come from the germline V gene (reference sequence). The CDR3 contains 15 residues. The V and J ends lost 2 bases and 3 bases respectively, with 14 bases between them. In DNA form, the CDR3 reads TGTGCCAGCAGCCAAAGCCCTCGCCGGAGCTACGAGCAGTACTTC. Translated: CASSQSPRRSYEQYF.